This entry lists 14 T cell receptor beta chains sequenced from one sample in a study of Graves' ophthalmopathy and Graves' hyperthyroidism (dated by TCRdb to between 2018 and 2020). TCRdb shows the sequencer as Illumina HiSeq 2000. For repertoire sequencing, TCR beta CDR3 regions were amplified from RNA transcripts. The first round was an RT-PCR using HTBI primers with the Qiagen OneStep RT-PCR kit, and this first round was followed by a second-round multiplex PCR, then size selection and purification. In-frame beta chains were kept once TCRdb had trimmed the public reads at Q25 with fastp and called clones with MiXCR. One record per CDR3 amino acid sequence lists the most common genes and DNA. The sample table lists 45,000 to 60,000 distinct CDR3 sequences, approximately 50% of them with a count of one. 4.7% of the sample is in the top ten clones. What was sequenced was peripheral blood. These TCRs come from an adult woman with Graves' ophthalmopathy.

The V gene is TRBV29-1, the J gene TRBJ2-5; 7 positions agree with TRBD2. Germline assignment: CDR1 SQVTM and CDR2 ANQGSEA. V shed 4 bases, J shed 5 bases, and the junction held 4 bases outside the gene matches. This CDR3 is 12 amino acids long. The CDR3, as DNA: TGCAGCGTTGTCGGGGGGTATGAGACCCAGTACTTC. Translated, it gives CSVVGGYETQYF.

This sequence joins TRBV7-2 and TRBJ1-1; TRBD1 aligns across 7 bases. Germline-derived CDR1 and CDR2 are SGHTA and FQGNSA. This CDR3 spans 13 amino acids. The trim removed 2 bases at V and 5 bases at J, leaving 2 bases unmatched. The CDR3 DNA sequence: TGTGCCAGCAGCTTACGCAGGGGGACTGAAGCTTTCTTT. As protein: CASSLRRGTEAFF.

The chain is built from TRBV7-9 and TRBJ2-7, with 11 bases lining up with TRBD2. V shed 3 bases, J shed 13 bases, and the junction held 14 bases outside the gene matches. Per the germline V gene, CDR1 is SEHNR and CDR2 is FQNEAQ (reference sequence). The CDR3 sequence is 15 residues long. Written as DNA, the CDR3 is TGTGCCAGCAGCTTGGGACTAGCGGCTTCCGCGGGGGCATACTTC. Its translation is CASSLGLAASAGAYF.

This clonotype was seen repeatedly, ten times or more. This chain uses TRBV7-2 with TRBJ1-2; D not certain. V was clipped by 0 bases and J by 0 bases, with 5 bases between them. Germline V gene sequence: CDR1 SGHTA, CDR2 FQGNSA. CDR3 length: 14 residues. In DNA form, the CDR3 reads TGTGCCAGCAGCTTAGCGGAGGCTAACTATGGCTACACCTTC. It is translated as CASSLAEANYGYTF. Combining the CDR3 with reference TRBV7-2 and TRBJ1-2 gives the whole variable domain GAGVSQSPSNKVTEKGKDVELRCDPISGHTALYWYRQSLGQGLEFLIYFQGNSAPDKSGLPSDRFSAERTGGSVSTLTIQRTQQEDSAVYLCASSLAEANYGYTFGSGTRLTVV.

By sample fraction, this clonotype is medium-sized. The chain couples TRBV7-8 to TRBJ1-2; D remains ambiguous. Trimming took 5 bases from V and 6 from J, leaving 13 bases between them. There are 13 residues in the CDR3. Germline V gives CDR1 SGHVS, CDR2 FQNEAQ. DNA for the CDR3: TGTGCCAGCAGCGTATTTAACAGCGATGGCTACACCTTC. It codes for CASSVFNSDGYTF.

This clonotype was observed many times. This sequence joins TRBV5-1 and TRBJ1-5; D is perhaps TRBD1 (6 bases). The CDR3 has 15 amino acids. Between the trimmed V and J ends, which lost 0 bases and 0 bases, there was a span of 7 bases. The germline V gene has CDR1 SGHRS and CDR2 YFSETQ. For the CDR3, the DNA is TGCGCCAGCAGCTTGGAGGGGGATAGCAATCAGCCCCAGCATTTT. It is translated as CASSLEGDSNQPQHF.

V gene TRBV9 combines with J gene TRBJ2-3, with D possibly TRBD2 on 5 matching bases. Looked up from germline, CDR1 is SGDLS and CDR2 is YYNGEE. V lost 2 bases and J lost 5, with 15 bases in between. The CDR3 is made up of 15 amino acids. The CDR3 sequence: CASSVGDYEGDTQYF. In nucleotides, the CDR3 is TGTGCCAGCAGCGTCGGGGATTATGAGGGAGATACGCAGTATTTT.

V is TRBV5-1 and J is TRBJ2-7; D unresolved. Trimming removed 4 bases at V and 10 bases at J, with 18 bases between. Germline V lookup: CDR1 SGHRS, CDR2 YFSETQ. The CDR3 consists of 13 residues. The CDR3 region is CASSPLTAGEQYF. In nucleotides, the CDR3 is TGCGCCAGCAGCCCTCTTACGGCAGGAGAACAGTACTTC.

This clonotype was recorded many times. CDR3 loop: CASSPGGEDTQYF. The CDR3 nucleotides read TGCGCCAGCAGCCCGGGGGGAGAAGATACGCAGTATTTT. The chain couples TRBV5-1 to TRBJ2-3; 7 bases line up with TRBD2. The CDR3 totals 13 residues. The ends lost 4 bases at V and 5 bases at J; junction bases unmatched: 4. CDR1 SGHRS and CDR2 YFSETQ come from the germline V gene.

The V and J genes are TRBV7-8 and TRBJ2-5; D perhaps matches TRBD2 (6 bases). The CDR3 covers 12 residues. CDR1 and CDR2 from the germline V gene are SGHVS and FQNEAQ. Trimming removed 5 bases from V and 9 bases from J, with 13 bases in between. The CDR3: CASSQAGQAQYF. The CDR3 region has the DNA TGTGCCAGCAGCCAGGCGGGGCAGGCCCAGTACTTC. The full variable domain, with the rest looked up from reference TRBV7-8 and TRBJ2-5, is GAGVSQSPRYKVAKRGQDVALRCDPISGHVSLFWYQQALGQGPEFLTYFQNEAQLDKSGLPSDRFFAERPEGSVSTLKIQRTQQEDSAVYLCASSQAGQAQYFGPGTRLLVL.

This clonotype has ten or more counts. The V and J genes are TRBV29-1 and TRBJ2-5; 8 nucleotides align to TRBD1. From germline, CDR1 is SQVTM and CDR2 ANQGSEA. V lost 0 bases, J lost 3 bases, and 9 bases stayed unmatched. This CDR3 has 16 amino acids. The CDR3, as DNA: TGCAGCGTTGAAGACGCAGGGGGCTTGTTGGAAGAGACCCAGTACTTC. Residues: CSVEDAGGLLEETQYF.

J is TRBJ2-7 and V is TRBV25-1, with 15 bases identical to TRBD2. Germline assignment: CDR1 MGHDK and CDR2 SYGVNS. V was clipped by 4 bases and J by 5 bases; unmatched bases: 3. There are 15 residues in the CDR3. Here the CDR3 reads CASSGTSGRADEQYF. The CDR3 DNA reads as TGTGCCAGCAGTGGGACTAGCGGGAGGGCCGACGAGCAGTACTTC.

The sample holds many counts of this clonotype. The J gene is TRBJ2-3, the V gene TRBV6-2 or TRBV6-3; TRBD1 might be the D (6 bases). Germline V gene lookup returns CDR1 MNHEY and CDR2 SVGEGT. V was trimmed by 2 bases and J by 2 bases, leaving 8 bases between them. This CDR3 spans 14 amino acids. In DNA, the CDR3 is TGTGCCAGCAGTTACGGGGGACACACAGATACGCAGTATTTT. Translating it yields CASSYGGHTDTQYF.

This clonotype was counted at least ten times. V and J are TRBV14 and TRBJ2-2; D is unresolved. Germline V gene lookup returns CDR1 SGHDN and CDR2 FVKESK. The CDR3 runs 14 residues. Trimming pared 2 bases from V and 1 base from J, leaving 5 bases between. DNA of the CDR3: TGTGCCAGCAGCCAATTTATGAACACCGGGGAGCTGTTTTTT. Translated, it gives CASSQFMNTGELFF.